One sample yielded the 32 T cell receptor beta chains listed below, sequenced in a study of T cells in localized non-small cell lung cancer. The table came from immunoSEQ multiplex PCR; TCRdb's copy has only in-frame clones and leaves some out. The sample records about 26,000 clones, approximately 90% being singletons. The sample was peripheral blood, taken before any cancer treatment. These TCRs come from an older female donor with stage II squamous cell lung carcinoma.

This clone is a singleton in its sample. The rearrangement uses TRBV28 and TRBJ1-6; D remains ambiguous. This CDR3 is built from 17 residues. V dropped 5 bases and J dropped 0 bases, with 14 bases sitting between them. CDR1 is MDHEN, CDR2 SYDVKM, per germline. CDR3 sequence reads: CASSPVARGSYNSPLHF. The CDR3 region has the DNA TGTGCCAGCAGTCCGGTCGCGCGAGGCTCCTATAATTCACCCCTCCACTTT.

This rearrangement joins TRBV19 to TRBJ1-2; 9 bases agree with TRBD1. J was trimmed by 5 bases and V by 2 bases; bases with no gene match: 3. CDR3 length: 14 amino acids. CDR1 LNHDA and CDR2 SQIVND come from the germline V gene (reference sequence). The chain's CDR3 is CASSIRQGEYGYTF. CDR3 DNA sequence: TGTGCCAGTAGTATAAGACAGGGGGAGTATGGCTACACCTTC.

The gene calls are TRBV11-1 and TRBJ2-3; D gene ambiguous. The germline CDR1 and CDR2 sequences are SGHAT and FQDESV (reference sequence). This CDR3 is built from 13 residues. Deletions cut 2 bases from V and 0 bases from J, with 3 bases between. CDR3 protein: CASSLRSTDTQYF. CDR3 DNA: TGTGCCAGCAGCTTAAGGAGCACAGATACGCAGTATTTT.

V gene TRBV2 combines with J gene TRBJ1-3, with D possibly being TRBD1 (5 bases). The CDR3 consists of 14 residues. Trimming left V 8 bases short and J 2 bases short, with 13 bases between. Looked up from germline, CDR1 is SNHLY and CDR2 is FYNNEI. Here the CDR3 DNA reads TGTGCCAGCCGGGACCACACCGCTGGAAACACCATATATTTT. Amino acid sequence: CASRDHTAGNTIYF.

The V gene is TRBV27, the J gene TRBJ2-7; 7 nucleotides align to TRBD2. V was pared by 6 bases and J by 0 bases, with 5 bases of the junction left unmatched. This CDR3 comprises 14 residues. Germline V gene lookup returns CDR1 MNHEY and CDR2 SMNVEV (reference sequence). The CDR3 sequence: CASRSGTYSYEQYF. The CDR3 DNA reads TGTGCCAGCAGGAGCGGGACTTACTCCTACGAGCAGTACTTC.

This sequence joins TRBV5-1 and TRBJ1-4; 9 bases map to TRBD1. The germline V gene has CDR1 SGHRS and CDR2 YFSETQ. V lost 0 bases to trimming and J lost 6 bases; unmatched junction nucleotides: 12. The CDR3 consists of 18 residues. CDR3 loop: CASSLASISTGGYEKLFF. CDR3 nucleotides: TGCGCCAGCAGCTTGGCCAGCATCTCGACAGGGGGGTATGAAAAACTGTTTTTT.

The chain uses TRBV9 and TRBJ2-6, with D hard to call. V lost 4 bases and J lost 0, with 8 bases in between. This CDR3 spans 15 amino acids. In germline, CDR1 is SGDLS, CDR2 YYNGEE. Here the CDR3 reads CASSPISSGANVLTF. CDR3 DNA sequence: TGTGCCAGCAGCCCGATTTCCTCTGGGGCCAACGTCCTGACTTTC.

The gene calls are TRBV2 and TRBJ2-7; no firm D call. The ends were cut back, 6 bases at V and 2 bases at J, with 11 bases in the middle. This CDR3 has 13 amino acids. Germline CDR1 SNHLY, CDR2 FYNNEI. The CDR3 DNA sequence: TGTGCCAGCAGGTTCGGCGTAACCTACGAGCAGTACTTC. Amino acid sequence: CASRFGVTYEQYF.

The chain is built from TRBV10-3 and TRBJ1-2; a possible D gene is TRBD1 (5 bases). Germline CDR1 is ENHRY and CDR2 is SYGVKD. This CDR3 comprises 14 residues. The V end was cut by 8 bases, the J end by 4 bases, with 17 bases between. This CDR3 reads CAIRGPGPFYGYTF. The CDR3 DNA follows: TGTGCCATCCGGGGACCCGGGCCATTCTATGGCTACACCTTC.

This clone was recorded once. The J gene is TRBJ1-2, the V gene TRBV7-9, with a possible D match to TRBD1 (6 bases). V was trimmed by 5 bases and J by 0 bases, leaving 13 bases between them. Germline values: CDR1 SEHNR, CDR2 FQNEAQ (reference sequence). CDR3 length: 15 amino acids. In DNA form, the CDR3 reads TGTGCCAGCAGCCGTTCCGGGACAACTAACTATGGCTACACCTTC. It yields the protein CASSRSGTTNYGYTF.

The rearrangement joins TRBV5-5 to TRBJ2-5; D is possibly TRBD1 (6 bases). Germline V CDR1 and CDR2: SGHKS, YYEKEE (reference sequence). The length of the CDR3 is 15 residues. The V and J ends lost 4 bases and 5 bases respectively, with 18 bases between them. The CDR3 is CASSPNFQGRETQYF. CDR3 DNA: TGTGCCAGCAGCCCCAATTTTCAGGGGCGTGAGACCCAGTACTTC.

V and J are TRBV4-2 and TRBJ2-5; 13 nucleotides match TRBD2. CDR3 length: 15 amino acids. Trimming cost V 1 base and J 5 bases; bases outside gene matches: 1. In germline, CDR1 is LGHNA, CDR2 YNFKEQ. CDR3 in DNA: TGTGCCAGCAGCCAAGGGACTAGCGGGAGCGAGACCCAGTACTTC. As protein: CASSQGTSGSETQYF.

The chain is built from TRBV29-1 and TRBJ2-7; TRBD2 might be the D (5 bases). Germline assignment: CDR1 SQVTM and CDR2 ANQGSEA. The germline V and J ends were trimmed by 7 bases and 1 base, with 20 bases remaining between them. The CDR3 runs 15 residues. CDR3 in amino acids: CSAALGVRVSYEQYF. The CDR3 nucleotides read TGCAGCGCGGCCCTCGGGGTGAGGGTTTCCTACGAGCAGTACTTC.

About this clone: An end of the junction differs from the germline gene, which may be a read error. Here the CDR3 DNA reads TGTGCCAGTAATCCCTTCGGGGGCGCCGAGAACTATAGCTACACCTTC. Translation: CASNPFGGAENYSYTF. This sequence joins TRBV19 and TRBJ1-2; D is possibly TRBD1 (6 bases). The CDR3 spans 16 residues. Germline lookup yields CDR1 LNHDA and CDR2 SQIVND (reference sequence).

V gene TRBV10-1 combines with J gene TRBJ1-1, with D unclear. The CDR3 covers 18 residues. Looked up from germline, CDR1 is WNHNN and CDR2 is SYGVQD (reference sequence). V was cut by 6 bases and J by 1 base, with 24 bases left in between. CDR3 DNA: TGCGCCAGCAGCCTACAACGGACGCGTTACACAGAGAACACTGAAGCTTTCTTT. Translation: CASSLQRTRYTENTEAFF.

The V call is TRBV5-1, the J call TRBJ1-1, with 11 bases matching TRBD1. The germline V gene has CDR1 SGHRS and CDR2 YFSETQ. The CDR3 is 13 residues long. The V and J ends lost 0 bases and 11 bases, in that order; junction bases with no gene match: 3. The CDR3 protein is CASSLGDRGNAFF. The CDR3 region has the DNA TGCGCCAGCAGCTTGGGGGACAGGGGGAACGCTTTCTTT.

The CDR3 DNA follows: TGTGCCAGCAGTCGGGTGCTGAACACTGAAGCTTTCTTT. Residues: CASSRVLNTEAFF. The rearrangement uses TRBV27 and TRBJ1-1; D unclear. Trimming cost V 5 bases and J 0 bases, with 7 bases left between them. The CDR3 is 13 residues long. CDR1 is MNHEY, CDR2 SMNVEV, per germline (reference sequence).

This chain links TRBV6-1 with TRBJ2-1, with no clear D. Trimming left V 4 bases short and J 1 base short, with 14 bases between. This CDR3 is 16 amino acids long. CDR1 is MNHNS, CDR2 SASEGT, per germline. The CDR3 reads CASSGLGGDSYNEQFF. CDR3 sequence (DNA): TGTGCCAGCAGTGGACTGGGTGGGGATTCCTACAATGAGCAGTTCTTC.

The chain employs TRBV7-2 and TRBJ1-3; no firm D call. CDR3 size: 13 residues. Germline CDR1 SGHTA, CDR2 FQGNSA. The V end lost 5 bases, the J end lost 6 bases, and 11 bases lay between the germline ends. In nucleotides, the CDR3 is TGTGCCAGCAGCCCGTCCCCTGAAAACACCATATATTTT. Translating gives CASSPSPENTIYF. The full variable domain, rest sourced from reference TRBV7-2 and TRBJ1-3, is GAGVSQSPSNKVTEKGKDVELRCDPISGHTALYWYRQSLGQGLEFLIYFQGNSAPDKSGLPSDRFSAERTGGSVSTLTIQRTQQEDSAVYLCASSPSPENTIYFGEGSWLTVV.

The DNA for the CDR3 is TGTGCCAGCAGCTTAGAGGGTGTCAAAGGCTACACCTTC. Translated: CASSLEGVKGYTF. The V and J genes are TRBV7-8 and TRBJ1-2; unclear D gene. The length of the CDR3 is 13 residues. The germline V and J ends were trimmed by 1 base and 8 bases, with 11 bases remaining between them. CDR1 SGHVS and CDR2 FQNEAQ come from the germline V gene.

V usage is TRBV7-2 and J usage is TRBJ1-1; perhaps TRBD1 as D (5 bases). Germline V gene data show CDR1 as SGHTA and CDR2 as FQGNSA. The CDR3 loop spans 15 amino acids. V was trimmed by 5 bases and J by 1 base, leaving 14 bases between them. The CDR3: CASSGLHTGNTEAFF. CDR3 in DNA: TGTGCCAGCAGCGGACTACACACAGGGAACACTGAAGCTTTCTTT.

The J gene is TRBJ1-2, the V gene TRBV27; TRBD1 matches 7 bases. The J segment lost 2 bases and the V segment lost 5 bases, leaving 5 bases of the junction unmatched. This CDR3 is 14 amino acids long. The V gene's germline CDR1 is MNHEY and CDR2 SMNVEV (reference sequence). The CDR3 region has the DNA TGTGCCAGCAGTACATTCAGGGGGAACTATGGCTACACCTTC. Amino acids: CASSTFRGNYGYTF.

The chain has TRBV9 and TRBJ2-3, with 10 bases that match TRBD1. The junction had 13 bases not matched to a gene; V was cut back by 3 bases and J by 3 bases. CDR1 SGDLS and CDR2 YYNGEE come from the germline V gene. This CDR3 is 18 amino acids long. The CDR3 DNA is TGTGCCAGCAGCGCAGGAACTCGACAGGGGGCTTTAACAGATACGCAGTATTTT. The encoded protein is CASSAGTRQGALTDTQYF.

The rearrangement joins TRBV10-2 to TRBJ1-2; perhaps TRBD1 as D (5 bases). Germline V gives CDR1 WSHSY, CDR2 SAAADI. Trimming left V 0 bases short and J 9 bases short, with 14 bases between. The CDR3 runs to 14 residues. CDR3 nucleotides: TGCGCCAGCAGTGAGTCGCAGGGAGTCGGAAGCTACACCTTC. Encoded protein: CASSESQGVGSYTF.

The chain uses TRBV9 and TRBJ1-3, with TRBD1 as a possible D gene (5 bases). The CDR3 loop spans 14 amino acids. Germline V gene lookup returns CDR1 SGDLS and CDR2 YYNGEE. V was shortened by 0 bases and J by 4 bases, with 8 bases between the two germline ends. CDR3 in DNA: TGTGCCAGCAGCGTAGGAGGGGAAGGAAACACCATATATTTT. This encodes CASSVGGEGNTIYF.

On this clone: A read error may account for a junction end that differs from germline. The chain is built from TRBV7-7 and TRBJ2-5; the match to TRBD2 covers 10 bases. The CDR3 totals 15 residues. Germline V gene sequence: CDR1 SSHAT, CDR2 FNYEAQ (reference sequence). CDR3 in amino acids: CASSQLAGALETQYF. CDR3 coding DNA: TGTGCTAGCAGCCAGCTAGCGGGGGCCTTAGAGACCCAGTACTTC.

This sequence joins TRBV7-2 and TRBJ2-7; weak D call: TRBD1 (6 bases). Trimming pared 4 bases from V and 5 bases from J, leaving 15 bases between. This CDR3 region has 14 residues. Germline V lookup: CDR1 SGHTA, CDR2 FQGNSA. The CDR3 DNA is TGTGCCAGCAGCTACTTCTCGGACAGCGACGAGCAGTACTTC. Translation: CASSYFSDSDEQYF. The full variable domain, rest sourced from reference TRBV7-2 and TRBJ2-7, is GAGVSQSPSNKVTEKGKDVELRCDPISGHTALYWYRQSLGQGLEFLIYFQGNSAPDKSGLPSDRFSAERTGGSVSTLTIQRTQQEDSAVYLCASSYFSDSDEQYFGPGTRLTVT.

This chain joins TRBV6-6 and TRBJ2-7, with 8 bases fitting TRBD2. CDR1 and CDR2 from the germline V gene are MNHNY and SVGAGI (reference sequence). The CDR3 sequence is 16 residues long. Trimming cost V 4 bases and J 3 bases; bases outside gene matches: 11. Here the CDR3 reads CASSLREGMTLYEQYF. The CDR3 DNA reads as TGTGCCAGCAGTTTACGGGAGGGCATGACCCTCTACGAGCAGTACTTC.

The chain is built from TRBV6-9 and TRBJ2-5; D may be TRBD2 (7 bases). CDR3 length: 14 amino acids. V was trimmed by 0 bases and J by 4 bases, leaving 9 bases between them. Germline-derived CDR1 and CDR2 are MNHGY and SVAAGI. CDR3: CASSYSGGPETQYF. Here the CDR3 DNA reads TGTGCCAGCAGTTATTCGGGGGGGCCAGAGACCCAGTACTTC.

The V call is TRBV19, the J call TRBJ2-7; 8 positions agree with TRBD1. After removal of 6 bases from V and 3 bases from J, the junction contained 4 bases not matched to a gene. Germline V gene data show CDR1 as LNHDA and CDR2 as SQIVND (reference sequence). The CDR3 sequence is 13 residues long. CDR3 sequence: CASSRTGNYEQYF. Here the CDR3 DNA reads TGTGCCAGTAGCCGGACAGGGAACTACGAGCAGTACTTC.

This chain joins TRBV30 and TRBJ1-6, with a weak D call TRBD1 (5 bases). The CDR3 spans 15 residues. From germline, CDR1 is GTSNPN and CDR2 SVGIG (reference sequence). The V and J ends lost 1 base and 9 bases respectively, with 16 bases between them. The CDR3 region has the DNA TGTGCCTGGAGTGCAACCTTCGGGGCGGCTTCACCCCTCCACTTT. Residues: CAWSATFGAASPLHF.

The chain is built from TRBV2 and TRBJ1-1, with 8 bases lining up with TRBD1. The CDR3 contains 15 residues. Germline V gene data show CDR1 as SNHLY and CDR2 as FYNNEI. V gave up 4 bases and J gave up 5 bases; unmatched junction bases: 9. The CDR3 bases are TGTGCCAGCAGTGGGACAGGGAGTCGGGGAACTGAAGCTTTCTTT. Encoded protein: CASSGTGSRGTEAFF.